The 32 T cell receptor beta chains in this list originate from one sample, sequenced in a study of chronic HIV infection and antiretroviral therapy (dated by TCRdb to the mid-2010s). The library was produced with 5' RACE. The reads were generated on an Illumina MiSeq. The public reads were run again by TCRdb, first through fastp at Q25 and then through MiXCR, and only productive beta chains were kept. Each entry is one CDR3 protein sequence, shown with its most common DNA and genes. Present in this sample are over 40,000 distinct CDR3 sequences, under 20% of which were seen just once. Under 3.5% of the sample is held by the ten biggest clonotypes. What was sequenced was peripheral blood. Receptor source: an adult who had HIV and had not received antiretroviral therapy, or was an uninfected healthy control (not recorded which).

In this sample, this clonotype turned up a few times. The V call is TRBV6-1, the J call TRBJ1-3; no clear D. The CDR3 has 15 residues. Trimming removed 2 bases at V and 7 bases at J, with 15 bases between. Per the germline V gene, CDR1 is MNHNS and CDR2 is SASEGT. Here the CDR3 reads CASSENSSRRNTIYF. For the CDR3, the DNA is TGTGCCAGCAGTGAAAACAGCTCGAGGAGGAACACCATATATTTT.

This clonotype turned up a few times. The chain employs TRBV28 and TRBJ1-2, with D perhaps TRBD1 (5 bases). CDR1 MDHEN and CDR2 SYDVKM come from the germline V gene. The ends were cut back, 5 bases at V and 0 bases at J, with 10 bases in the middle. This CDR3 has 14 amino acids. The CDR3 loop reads CASSPGGANYGYTF. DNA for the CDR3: TGTGCCAGCAGTCCCGGGGGAGCTAACTATGGCTACACCTTC.

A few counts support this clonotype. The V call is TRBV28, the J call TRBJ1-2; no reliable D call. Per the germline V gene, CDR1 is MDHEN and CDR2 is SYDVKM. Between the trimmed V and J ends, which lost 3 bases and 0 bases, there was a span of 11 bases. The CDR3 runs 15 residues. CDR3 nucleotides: TGTGCCAGCAGTTTGGTGAGCCTATCTAACTATGGCTACACCTTC. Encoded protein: CASSLVSLSNYGYTF.

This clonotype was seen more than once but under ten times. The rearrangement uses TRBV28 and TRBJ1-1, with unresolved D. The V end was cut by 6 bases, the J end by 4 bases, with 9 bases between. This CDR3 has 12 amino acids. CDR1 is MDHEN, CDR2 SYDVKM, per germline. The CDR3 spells CASREVGTEAFF. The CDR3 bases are TGTGCCAGCAGGGAGGTCGGCACTGAAGCTTTCTTT.

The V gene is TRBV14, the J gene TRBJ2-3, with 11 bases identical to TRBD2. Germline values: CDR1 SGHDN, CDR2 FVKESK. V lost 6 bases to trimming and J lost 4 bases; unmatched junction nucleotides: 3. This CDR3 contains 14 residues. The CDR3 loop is CASSPTSGADTQYF. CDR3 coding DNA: TGTGCCAGCAGTCCGACTAGCGGGGCAGATACGCAGTATTTT.

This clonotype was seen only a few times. CDR3 bases: TGTGCCAGCAGCCCTCCTTTGGGCCAGCCCCAGCATTTT. This sequence encodes CASSPPLGQPQHF. This chain connects TRBV6-5 to TRBJ1-5; D is uncertain. The CDR3 has 13 residues. Trimming cost V 6 bases and J 7 bases, with 13 bases left between them. The V gene's germline CDR1 is MNHEY and CDR2 SVGAGI.

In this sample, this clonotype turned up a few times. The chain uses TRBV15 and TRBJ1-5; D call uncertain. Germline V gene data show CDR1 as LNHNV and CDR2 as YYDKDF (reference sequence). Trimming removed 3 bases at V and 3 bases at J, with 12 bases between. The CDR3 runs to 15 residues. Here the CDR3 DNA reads TGTGCCACCAGCAGCGCACCTTCATTCAATCAGCCCCAGCATTTT. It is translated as CATSSAPSFNQPQHF.

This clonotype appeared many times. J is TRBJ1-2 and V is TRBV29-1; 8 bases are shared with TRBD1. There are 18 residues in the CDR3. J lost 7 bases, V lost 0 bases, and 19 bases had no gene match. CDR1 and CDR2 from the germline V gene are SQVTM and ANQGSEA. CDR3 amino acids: CSVEDVTLSGTGRGGYTF. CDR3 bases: TGCAGCGTTGAAGACGTGACCCTTTCTGGGACAGGTCGGGGTGGCTACACCTTC.

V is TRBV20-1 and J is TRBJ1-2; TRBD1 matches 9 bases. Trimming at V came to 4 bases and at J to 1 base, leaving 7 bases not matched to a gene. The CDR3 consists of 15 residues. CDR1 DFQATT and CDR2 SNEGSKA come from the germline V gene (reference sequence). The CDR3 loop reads CSATGQGLSNYGYTF. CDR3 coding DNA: TGCAGTGCTACGGGACAGGGTTTAAGTAACTATGGCTACACCTTC.

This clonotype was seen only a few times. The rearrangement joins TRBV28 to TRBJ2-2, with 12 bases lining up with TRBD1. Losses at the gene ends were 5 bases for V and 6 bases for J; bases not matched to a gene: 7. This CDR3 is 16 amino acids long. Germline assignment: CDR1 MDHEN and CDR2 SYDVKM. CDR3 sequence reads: CASSPPGQGAAGELFF. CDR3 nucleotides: TGTGCCAGCAGTCCCCCGGGACAGGGGGCCGCCGGGGAGCTGTTTTTT.

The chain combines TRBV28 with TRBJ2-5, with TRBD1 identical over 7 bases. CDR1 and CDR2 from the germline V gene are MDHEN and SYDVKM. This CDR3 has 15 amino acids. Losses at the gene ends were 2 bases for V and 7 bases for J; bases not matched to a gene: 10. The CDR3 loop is CASSLPSGQSRTQYF. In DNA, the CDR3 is TGTGCCAGCAGTTTACCCTCGGGACAGTCGAGGACCCAGTACTTC.

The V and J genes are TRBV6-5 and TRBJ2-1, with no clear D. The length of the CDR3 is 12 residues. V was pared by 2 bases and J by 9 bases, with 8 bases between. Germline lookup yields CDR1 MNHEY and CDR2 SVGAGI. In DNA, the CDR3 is TGTGCCAGCAGTTACCCGAGTGGTGAGCAGTTCTTC. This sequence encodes CASSYPSGEQFF.

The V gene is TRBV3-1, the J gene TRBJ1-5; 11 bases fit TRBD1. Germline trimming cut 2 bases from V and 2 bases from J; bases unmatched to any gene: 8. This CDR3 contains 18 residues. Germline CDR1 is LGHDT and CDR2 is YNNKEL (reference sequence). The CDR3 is CASSQTLGQGAGNQPQHF. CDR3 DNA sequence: TGTGCCAGCAGCCAAACGTTAGGACAGGGGGCCGGCAATCAGCCCCAGCATTTT.

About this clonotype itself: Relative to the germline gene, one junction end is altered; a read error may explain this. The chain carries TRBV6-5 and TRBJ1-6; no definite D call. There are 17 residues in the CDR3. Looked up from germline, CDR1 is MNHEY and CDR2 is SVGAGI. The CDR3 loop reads CASSYFEGSSYNSPPHF. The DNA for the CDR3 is TGTGCCAGCAGTTACTTCGAGGGAAGCTCCTATAATTCACCCCCCCACTTT.

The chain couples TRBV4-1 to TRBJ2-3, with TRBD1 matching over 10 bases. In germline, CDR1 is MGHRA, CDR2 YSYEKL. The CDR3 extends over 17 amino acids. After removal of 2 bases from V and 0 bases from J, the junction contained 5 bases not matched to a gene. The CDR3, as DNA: TGCGCCAGCAGCCAAATACCGGGACAGGGGAGCACAGATACGCAGTATTTT. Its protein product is CASSQIPGQGSTDTQYF.

The CDR3 here is CAWSVLEVPGEAFF. In nucleotides, the CDR3 is TGTGCCTGGAGTGTCCTTGAGGTTCCGGGTGAAGCTTTCTTT. The chain employs TRBV30 and TRBJ1-1, with no clear D. Deletions cut 0 bases from V and 7 bases from J, with 15 bases between. The CDR3 consists of 14 residues. Germline lookup yields CDR1 GTSNPN and CDR2 SVGIG (reference sequence).

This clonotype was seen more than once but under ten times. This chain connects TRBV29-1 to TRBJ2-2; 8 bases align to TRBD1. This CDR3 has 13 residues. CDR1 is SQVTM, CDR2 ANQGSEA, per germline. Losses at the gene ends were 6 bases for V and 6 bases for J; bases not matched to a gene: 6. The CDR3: CSVQDRAAGELFF. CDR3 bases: TGCAGCGTCCAGGACAGGGCGGCCGGGGAGCTGTTTTTT.

CDR3 loop: CASSPGQGAPGANVLTF. CDR3 nucleotides: TGTGCCAGCAGCCCCGGACAGGGTGCTCCTGGGGCCAACGTCCTGACTTTC. The gene calls are TRBV7-3 and TRBJ2-6, with 8 bases that match TRBD1. The CDR3 spans 17 residues. The junction had 8 bases not matched to a gene; V was cut back by 5 bases and J by 2 bases. CDR1 and CDR2 (germline): SGHTA, FQGTGA.

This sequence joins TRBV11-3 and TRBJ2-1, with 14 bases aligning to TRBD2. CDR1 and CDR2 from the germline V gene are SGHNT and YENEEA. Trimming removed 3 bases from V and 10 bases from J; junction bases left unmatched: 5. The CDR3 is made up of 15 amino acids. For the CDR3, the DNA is TGTGCCAGCAGCTTGGGACTAGCGGGAGCAGGGGAGCAGTTCTTC. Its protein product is CASSLGLAGAGEQFF.

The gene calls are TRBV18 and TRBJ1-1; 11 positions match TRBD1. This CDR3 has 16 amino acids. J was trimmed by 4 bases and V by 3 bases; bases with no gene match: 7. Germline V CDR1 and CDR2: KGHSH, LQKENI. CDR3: CASSPGQGAKFTEAFF. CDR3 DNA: TGTGCCAGCTCACCCGGACAGGGGGCGAAATTCACTGAAGCTTTCTTT. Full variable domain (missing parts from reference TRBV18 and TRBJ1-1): NAGVMQNPRHLVRRRGQEARLRCSPMKGHSHVYWYRQLPEEGLKFMVYLQKENIIDESGMPKERFSAEFPKEGPSILRIQQVVRGDSAAYFCASSPGQGAKFTEAFFGQGTRLTVV.

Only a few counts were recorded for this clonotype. This CDR3 is CATSRGKTSYNEQFF. The CDR3 DNA follows: TGTGCCACCAGCAGGGGGAAAACCTCCTACAATGAGCAGTTCTTC. The chain has TRBV15 and TRBJ2-1, with unresolved D. Germline V gives CDR1 LNHNV, CDR2 YYDKDF (reference sequence). V was shortened by 3 bases and J by 0 bases, with 9 bases between the two germline ends. The length of the CDR3 is 15 residues.

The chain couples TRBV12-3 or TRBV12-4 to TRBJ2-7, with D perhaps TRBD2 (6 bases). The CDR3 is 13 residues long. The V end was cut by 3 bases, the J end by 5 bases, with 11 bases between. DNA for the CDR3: TGTGCCAGCAGTTTTCGGGGAGGAGACGAGCAGTACTTC. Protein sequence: CASSFRGGDEQYF.

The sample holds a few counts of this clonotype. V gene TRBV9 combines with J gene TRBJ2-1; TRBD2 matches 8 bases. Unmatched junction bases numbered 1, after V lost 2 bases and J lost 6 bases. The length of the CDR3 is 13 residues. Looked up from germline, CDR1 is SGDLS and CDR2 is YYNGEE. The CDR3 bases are TGTGCCAGCAGCGTCGGGACTAGCAATGAGCAGTTCTTC. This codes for CASSVGTSNEQFF. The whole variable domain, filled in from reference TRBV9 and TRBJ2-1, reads DSGVTQTPKHLITATGQRVTLRCSPRSGDLSVYWYQQSLDQGLQFLIQYYNGEERAKGNILERFSAQQFPDLHSELNLSSLELGDSALYFCASSVGTSNEQFFGPGTRLTVL.

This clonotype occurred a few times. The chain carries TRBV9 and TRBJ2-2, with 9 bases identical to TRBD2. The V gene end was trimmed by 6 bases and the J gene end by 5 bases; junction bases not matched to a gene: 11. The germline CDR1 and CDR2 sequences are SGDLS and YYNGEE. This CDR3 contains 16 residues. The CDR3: CASNPIGGRETGELFF. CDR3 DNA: TGTGCCAGCAACCCAATTGGCGGGAGGGAGACCGGGGAGCTGTTTTTT.

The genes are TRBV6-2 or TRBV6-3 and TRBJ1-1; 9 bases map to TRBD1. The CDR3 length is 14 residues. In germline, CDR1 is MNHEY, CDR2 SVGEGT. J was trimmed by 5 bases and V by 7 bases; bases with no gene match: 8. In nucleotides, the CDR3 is TGTGCCAGCACCGGACAGGGGCGACGGACTGAAGCTTTCTTT. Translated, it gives CASTGQGRRTEAFF.

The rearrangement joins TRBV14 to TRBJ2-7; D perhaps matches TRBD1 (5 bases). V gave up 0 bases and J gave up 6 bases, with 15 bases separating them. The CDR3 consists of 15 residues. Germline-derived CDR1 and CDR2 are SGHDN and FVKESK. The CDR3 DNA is TGTGCCAGCAGCCAAGAAGGACATAGGGTGGGCGAGCAGTACTTC. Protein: CASSQEGHRVGEQYF.

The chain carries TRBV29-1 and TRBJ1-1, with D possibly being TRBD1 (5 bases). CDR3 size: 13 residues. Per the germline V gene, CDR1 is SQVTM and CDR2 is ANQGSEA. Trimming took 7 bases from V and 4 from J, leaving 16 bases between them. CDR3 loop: CSAGQGEGTEAFF. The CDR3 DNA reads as TGCAGCGCCGGTCAGGGCGAGGGCACTGAAGCTTTCTTT.

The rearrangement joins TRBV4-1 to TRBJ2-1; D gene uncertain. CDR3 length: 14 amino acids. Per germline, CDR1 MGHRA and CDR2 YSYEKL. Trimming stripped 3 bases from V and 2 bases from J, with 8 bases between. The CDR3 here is CASSHLGPYNEQFF. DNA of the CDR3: TGCGCCAGCAGCCACTTGGGTCCCTACAATGAGCAGTTCTTC.

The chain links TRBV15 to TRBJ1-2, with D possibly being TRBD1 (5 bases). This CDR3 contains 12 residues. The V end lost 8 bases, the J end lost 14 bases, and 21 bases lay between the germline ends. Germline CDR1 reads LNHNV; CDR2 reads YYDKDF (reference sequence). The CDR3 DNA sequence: TGTGCCACCGGTTTGGGGCAGGCCAAACTAACCTTC. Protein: CATGLGQAKLTF.

In DNA, the CDR3 is TGTGCCAGCAGTTCTCTCAGGGGGCGCACTGAAGCTTTCTTT. Translating it yields CASSSLRGRTEAFF. V and J are TRBV28 and TRBJ1-1; TRBD1 matches at 8 bases. Germline V CDR1 and CDR2: MDHEN, SYDVKM. With V trimmed by 4 bases and J by 4 bases, 5 bases remained unmatched. The CDR3 runs to 14 residues.

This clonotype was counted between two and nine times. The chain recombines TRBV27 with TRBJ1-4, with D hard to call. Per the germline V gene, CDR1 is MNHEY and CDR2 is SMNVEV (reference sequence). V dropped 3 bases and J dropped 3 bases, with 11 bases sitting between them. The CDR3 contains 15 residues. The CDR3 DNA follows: TGTGCCAGCAGTTTCAAGGGAACCCCTAATGAAAAACTGTTTTTT. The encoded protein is CASSFKGTPNEKLFF.

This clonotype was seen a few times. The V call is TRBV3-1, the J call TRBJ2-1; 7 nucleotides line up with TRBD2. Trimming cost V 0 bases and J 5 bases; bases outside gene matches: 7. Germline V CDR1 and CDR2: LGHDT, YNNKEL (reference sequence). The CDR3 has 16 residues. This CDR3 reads CASSQDKAGANNEQFF. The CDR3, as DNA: TGTGCCAGCAGCCAAGATAAGGCGGGAGCTAACAATGAGCAGTTCTTC.